This T cell receptor (beta chain) comes out of a study of shared clonotypes between healthy human individuals. About the study: Per donor, CD8 memory used one plate, CD8 naive used two, CD4 memory used three and CD4 naive used three. Study outcomes and limitations: Four donors had roughly 5% of their naive CD4 clonotypes in common.

With regard to this clone: Its antigen is undetermined.

The data were produced by immunoSEQ multiplex PCR, yet TCRdb's version contains in-frame clones alone and is incomplete. This table holds 2.5 million or so clones, around nine tenths found once. Sequencing used naive CD4+ T cells sorted from blood. Documented subset: CD45RA+ positively selected. The TCR was taken from a man between 18 and 35 years old in good health.

DNA of the CDR3: TGTGCCAGCAGTCTCGGGACTGGCACAGATACGCAGTATTTT. Protein product: CASSLGTGTDTQYF. The chain recombines TRBV27 with TRBJ2-3; possible D gene TRBD2, 6 bases. V dropped 5 bases and J dropped 1 base, with 10 bases sitting between them. The CDR3 totals 14 residues. The germline CDR1 and CDR2 sequences are MNHEY and SMNVEV (reference sequence).